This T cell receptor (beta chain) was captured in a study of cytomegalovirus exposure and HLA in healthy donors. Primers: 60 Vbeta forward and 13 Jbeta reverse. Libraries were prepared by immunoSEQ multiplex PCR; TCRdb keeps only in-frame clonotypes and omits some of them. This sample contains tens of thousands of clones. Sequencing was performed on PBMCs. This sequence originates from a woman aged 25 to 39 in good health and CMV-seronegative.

CDR3 bases: TGTGCCACCAGCAGAGATCGTAGGACAGGGGCAGAGACCCAGTACTTC. Its translation: CATSRDRRTGAETQYF. This rearrangement joins TRBV15 to TRBJ2-5; 9 positions match TRBD1. In germline, CDR1 is LNHNV, CDR2 YYDKDF (reference sequence). The CDR3 is made up of 16 amino acids. V lost 0 bases to trimming and J lost 4 bases; unmatched junction nucleotides: 6.